This entry lists 3 T cell receptor beta chains sequenced from one sample in a study of shared clonotypes between healthy human individuals. Produced via immunoSEQ multiplex PCR; TCRdb's table is partial and in-frame only. The sample contains about 2.4 million clones, over 85% of which appear only once. The material sequenced was naive CD4+ T cells from PBMCs. The subset is: CD45RA+ positively selected. The receptors originated from a man younger than 35 in good health. Some clones in this sample may be carry-over from other donors' samples.

CDR3: CASSLQANYGYTF. The CDR3 coding sequence is TGTGCCAGCAGCCTTCAGGCAAACTATGGCTACACCTTC. J is TRBJ1-2 and V is TRBV11-2; D is unresolved. Germline V gene lookup returns CDR1 SGHAT and CDR2 FQNNGV. This CDR3 has 13 residues. The V end lost 5 bases, the J end lost 2 bases, and 9 bases lay between the germline ends.

This CDR3 is CAWSRGTVGNQPQHF. CDR3 nucleotide sequence: TGTGCCTGGAGTCGAGGGACAGTAGGCAATCAGCCCCAGCATTTT. The V and J genes are TRBV30 and TRBJ1-5; TRBD1 aligns across 7 bases. V lost 2 bases and J lost 2; bases outside the gene matches: 6. Germline V lookup: CDR1 GTSNPN, CDR2 SVGIG (reference sequence). The CDR3 totals 15 residues.

This chain uses TRBV6-1 with TRBJ1-2, with D possibly TRBD1 on 5 matching bases. This CDR3 has 15 amino acids. Trimming took off 8 bases at V and 8 bases at J, with 24 bases between the two ends. Germline CDR1 and CDR2: MNHNS and SASEGT. The CDR3 reads CASYVRDRDPLGYTF. The CDR3 DNA follows: TGTGCCAGCTATGTCCGAGACCGGGACCCCCTGGGCTACACCTTC.